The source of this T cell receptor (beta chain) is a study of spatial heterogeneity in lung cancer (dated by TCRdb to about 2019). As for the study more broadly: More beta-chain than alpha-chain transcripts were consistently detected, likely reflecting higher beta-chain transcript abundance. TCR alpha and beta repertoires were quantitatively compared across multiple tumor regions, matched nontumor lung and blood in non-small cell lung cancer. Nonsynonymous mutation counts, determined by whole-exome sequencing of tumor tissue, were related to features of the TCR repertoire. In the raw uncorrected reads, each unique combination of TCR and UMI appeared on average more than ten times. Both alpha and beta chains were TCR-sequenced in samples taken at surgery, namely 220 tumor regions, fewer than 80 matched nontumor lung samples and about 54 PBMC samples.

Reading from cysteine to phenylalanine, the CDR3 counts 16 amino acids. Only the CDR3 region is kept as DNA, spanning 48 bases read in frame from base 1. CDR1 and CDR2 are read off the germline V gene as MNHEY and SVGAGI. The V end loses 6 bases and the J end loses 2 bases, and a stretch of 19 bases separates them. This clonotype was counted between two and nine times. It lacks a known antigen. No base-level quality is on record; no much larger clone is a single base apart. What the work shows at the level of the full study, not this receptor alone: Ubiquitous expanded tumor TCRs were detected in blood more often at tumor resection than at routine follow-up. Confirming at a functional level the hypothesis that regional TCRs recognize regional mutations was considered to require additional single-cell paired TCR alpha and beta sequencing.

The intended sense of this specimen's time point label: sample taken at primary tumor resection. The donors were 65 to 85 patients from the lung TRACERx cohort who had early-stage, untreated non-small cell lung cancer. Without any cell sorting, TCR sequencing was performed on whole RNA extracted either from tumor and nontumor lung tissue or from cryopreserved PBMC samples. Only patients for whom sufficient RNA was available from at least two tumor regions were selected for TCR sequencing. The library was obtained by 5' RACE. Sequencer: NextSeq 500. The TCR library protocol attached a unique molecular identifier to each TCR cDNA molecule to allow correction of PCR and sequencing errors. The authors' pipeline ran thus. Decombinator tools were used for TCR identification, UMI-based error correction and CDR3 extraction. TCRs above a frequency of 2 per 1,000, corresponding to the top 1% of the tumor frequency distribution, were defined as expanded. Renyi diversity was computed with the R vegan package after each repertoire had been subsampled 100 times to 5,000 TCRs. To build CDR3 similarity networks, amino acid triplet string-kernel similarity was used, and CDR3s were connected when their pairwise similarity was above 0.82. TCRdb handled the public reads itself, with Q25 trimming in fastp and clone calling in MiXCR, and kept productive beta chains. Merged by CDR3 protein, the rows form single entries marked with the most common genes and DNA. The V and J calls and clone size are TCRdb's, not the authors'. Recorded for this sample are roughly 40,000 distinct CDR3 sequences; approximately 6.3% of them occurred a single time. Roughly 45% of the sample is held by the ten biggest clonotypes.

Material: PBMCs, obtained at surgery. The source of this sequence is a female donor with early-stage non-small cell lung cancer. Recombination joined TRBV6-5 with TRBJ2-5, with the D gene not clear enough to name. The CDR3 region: CASRARGRDTQETQYF. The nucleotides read TGTGCCAGCAGGGCTAGAGGCCGCGATACACAAGAGACCCAGTACTTC.